Listed below are T cell receptor beta chains from one sample, sequenced in a study of monozygotic twins with inflammatory bowel disease. TCRdb re-called the 5' RACE reads; one entry per CDR3 protein, DNA not given. The sample totals about 93,000 distinct CDR3 sequences; its top ten clones hold less than 7.5%. Material for sequencing was blood. The receptors derive from a human donor with ulcerative colitis or Crohn's disease, or a healthy co-twin of an affected twin (not recorded which). CDR3s include the opening cysteine and the closing phenylalanine or tryptophan.

13	TRBV20-1	TRBJ2-7	CSARGTSGDEQYF
17	TRBV5-4	TRBJ1-2	CASSLTITGDGGYGYTF
14	TRBV4-1	TRBJ1-2	CASTTTLANYGYTF
16	TRBV5-1	TRBJ2-5	CASSLEPGGAFETQYF
12	TRBV12-5	TRBJ1-1	CASGPTNTEAFF
15	TRBV29-1	TRBJ2-1	CSVGGGAGDYNEQFF
13	TRBV7-2	TRBJ1-2	CASRDRANYGYTF
14	TRBV12-3/TRBV12-4	TRBJ2-7	CASKPRKGSYEQYF
15	TRBV20-1	TRBJ2-3	CSAQSGQAFADTQYF
16	TRBV9	TRBJ2-1	CASSVVGGGSLGEQFF
13	TRBV15	TRBJ2-5	CATSRDLLETQYF
16	TRBV5-6	TRBJ2-3	CASSLTRGGGSDTQYF
16	TRBV7-3	TRBJ1-1	CASSQNAGGRLTEAFF
11	TRBV25-1	TRBJ2-7	CASMVGAKQYF
14	TRBV7-2	TRBJ2-7	CASSLGSGAYEQYF
13	TRBV7-2	TRBJ1-5	CASSSPPFQPQHF
13	TRBV2	TRBJ2-6	CATDSAGANVLTF
11	TRBV12-3/TRBV12-4	TRBJ2-1	CASSLGREQFF
15	TRBV5-4	TRBJ2-7	CASSLKVGTGSEQYF
15	TRBV3-1	TRBJ2-6	CASSQPGSGANVLTF
13	TRBV3-1	TRBJ2-4	CASSDRSVDIQYF
16	TRBV3-1	TRBJ2-3	CASSQYELAGASTQYF
17	TRBV27	TRBJ2-2	CASSLWGSGGNTGELFF
14	TRBV11-2	TRBJ2-1	CASSLEARGPGEFF
15	TRBV7-2	TRBJ2-1	CASSNRDRGYNEQFF
17	TRBV7-6	TRBJ2-3	CASSWGLAGGGEDTQYF
12	TRBV20-1	TRBJ2-1	CSAWGLAQEQFF
18	TRBV7-6	TRBJ1-5	CASSLGTGGFVSNQPQHF
13	TRBV12-3/TRBV12-4	TRBJ2-5	CASSSGNQETQYF
15	TRBV5-1	TRBJ2-4	CASSLTGPDKNIQYF
12	TRBV7-2	TRBJ2-5	CASSRFKETQYF
14	TRBV7-9	TRBJ2-7	CASSFGRSAYEQYF
14	TRBV6-1	TRBJ2-2	CASSERENTGELFF
15	TRBV7-2	TRBJ1-5	CASSLDSQVGRPQHF
15	TRBV11-2	TRBJ1-4	CASSFGDWTNEKLFF
15	TRBV3-1	TRBJ1-4	CASSQDATIGEKLFF
16	TRBV5-5	TRBJ2-1	CASSLVGVSSYNEQFF
15	TRBV7-9	TRBJ1-1	CASSPSRTGDTEAFF
14	TRBV12-3/TRBV12-4	TRBJ2-7	CASSLAGGPYEQYF
13	TRBV7-2	TRBJ1-1	CASSLLGHTEAFF
14	TRBV20-1	TRBJ2-5	CSAAGGPGQETQYF
13	TRBV4-1	TRBJ1-2	CASRRGQGYGYTF
15	TRBV7-2	TRBJ1-1	CASRPPGMIGAVAFF
14	TRBV27	TRBJ1-2	CASSQTGTGYGYTF
15	TRBV5-4	TRBJ2-1	CASSSYSASFNEQFF